One sample yielded the 22 T cell receptor beta chains listed below, sequenced in a study of blood T cells in healthy people across ages (dated by TCRdb to about 2015). The protocol used for the library was 5' RACE. The sequencer listed for this sample is Illumina HiSeq 2500. A second PCR of about 6 to 12 cycles was run with a J-beta primer mix and a sample-barcoded 5' primer. TCRdb reanalyzed the raw reads on its own, using fastp at Q25 for trimming and MiXCR for clone calling, and kept in-frame beta chains. Each record represents a unique CDR3 protein, reported with the most common genes and DNA among its rows. This sample comprises 600,000 to 1,000,000 distinct CDR3 sequences, 20% to 30% of them detected only once. Of the sample, roughly 3.8% falls within the top ten clones. The sample also formed part of further work on T cells of mothers and their children.

Sequencing used blood. The receptors come from a boy between 5 and 17 years old in good health.

The V and J genes are TRBV7-9 and TRBJ2-3; D unresolved. Germline CDR1 and CDR2: SEHNR and FQNEAQ (reference sequence). This CDR3 has 15 amino acids. Trimming took off 5 bases at V and 0 bases at J, with 12 bases between the two ends. The CDR3 DNA is TGTGCCAGCAGCCCCACCCCAGCTAGCACAGATACGCAGTATTTT. Translated: CASSPTPASTDTQYF.

This clonotype was recorded at least ten times. One end of the junction is discordant with germline, which a read error may explain. The chain employs TRBV2 and TRBJ2-5, with D unclear. This CDR3 spans 11 amino acids. CDR1 and CDR2 (germline): SNHLY, FYNNEI. CDR3 in amino acids: CASSEVETQYF. CDR3 nucleotides: TGTGCCAGCAGCGAAGTAGAGACCCAGTACTTC.

V is TRBV6-5 and J is TRBJ2-5, with D perhaps TRBD2 (5 bases). The better agreement between TRBJ2-7 and the DNA end casts doubt on the J call. From germline, CDR1 is MNHEY and CDR2 SVGAGI. The CDR3 length is 14 residues. CDR3 coding DNA: TGTGCCAGCAACCAACTAGGACGTGGCTACGAGCAGTACTTC. This translates into CASNQLGRGYEQYF.

The V gene is TRBV12-3 or TRBV12-4, the J gene TRBJ1-2, with D perhaps matching TRBD1 (6 bases). The V gene lost 6 bases and the J gene lost 3 bases, with 14 bases spanning the gap. CDR3 length: 14 amino acids. The CDR3 sequence is CASSPDPGDYGYTF. In nucleotides, the CDR3 is TGTGCCAGCAGCCCTGACCCAGGGGACTATGGCTACACCTTC.

CDR3 sequence (DNA): TGTGCCAGCAGCGTAGGTAGCGCAGGCCCCGGGGAGCTGTTTTTT. Encoded protein: CASSVGSAGPGELFF. V gene TRBV9 combines with J gene TRBJ2-2, with D perhaps matching TRBD2 (5 bases). V lost 0 bases and J lost 6, with 12 bases in between. The CDR3 has 15 amino acids. Germline CDR1 reads SGDLS; CDR2 reads YYNGEE.

This clonotype was seen more than once but under ten times. This chain links TRBV5-1 with TRBJ2-1; D not certain. Germline CDR1 reads SGHRS; CDR2 reads YFSETQ. This CDR3 spans 16 amino acids. V was pared by 5 bases and J by 6 bases, with 21 bases between. The CDR3 region has the DNA TGCGCCAGCAGGCCCTCGGTTGTCCCCGTAGGCAATGAGCAGTTCTTC. It specifies CASRPSVVPVGNEQFF.

Comments on this clonotype: The missing conserved phenylalanine or tryptophan at the end of this CDR3 makes a read error likely. The chain recombines TRBV18 with TRBJ2-1; D is perhaps TRBD1 (5 bases). Germline V gene data show CDR1 as KGHSH and CDR2 as LQKENI. V shed 1 base and J shed 2 bases, with 9 bases lying between them. The CDR3 consists of 15 residues. The CDR3 DNA sequence: TGTGCCAGCTCACCACTTGACAGCACCTACAATGAGCAGTTCCTC. Encoded protein: CASSPLDSTYNEQFL.

This clonotype occurred a few times. The chain couples TRBV28 to TRBJ2-5, with 9 bases matching TRBD1. The J call may be mistaken, given a closer DNA end match to TRBJ2-7. The V gene's germline CDR1 is MDHEN and CDR2 SYDVKM. The length of the CDR3 is 16 residues. This CDR3 reads CASIGASGQGSAEQYF. The CDR3 DNA follows: TGTGCCAGCATTGGGGCTTCGGGACAGGGATCTGCCGAGCAGTACTTC.

This chain joins TRBV3-1 and TRBJ1-1; D is unclear. Trimming took 3 bases from V and 6 from J, leaving 17 bases between them. The CDR3 spans 15 residues. The germline V gene has CDR1 LGHDT and CDR2 YNNKEL (reference sequence). CDR3 nucleotide sequence: TGTGCCAGCAGCCATACCGGTGGCGGGTATGCTGAAGCTTTCTTT. Protein: CASSHTGGGYAEAFF. The full variable domain, its missing parts supplied by reference TRBV3-1 and TRBJ1-1, is DTAVSQTPKYLVTQMGNDKSIKCEQNLGHDTMYWYKQDSKKFLKIMFSYNNKELIINETVPNRFSPKSPDKAHLNLHINSLELGDSAVYFCASSHTGGGYAEAFFGQGTRLTVV.

This chain connects TRBV7-6 to TRBJ1-2; 11 bases line up with TRBD1. The length of the CDR3 is 17 residues. The germline V gene has CDR1 SGHVS and CDR2 FNYEAQ. Trimming removed 4 bases from V and 5 bases from J; junction bases left unmatched: 12. CDR3 DNA: TGTGCCAGCAGCTCCAAAACGCCGGGACAGGGGGATTATGGCTACACCTTC. This gives the protein CASSSKTPGQGDYGYTF.

In its sample, this clonotype was seen a few times. This rearrangement joins TRBV2 to TRBJ2-5, with D unclear. The length of the CDR3 is 15 residues. The germline CDR1 and CDR2 sequences are SNHLY and FYNNEI. The V and J ends lost 5 bases and 1 base respectively, with 14 bases between them. CDR3 nucleotide sequence: TGTGCCAGCAGTTCCGGGTCCTCTCCCCAAGAGACCCAGTACTTC. Translated: CASSSGSSPQETQYF.

Concerning this clonotype: A junction boundary mismatches the germline segment, possibly from a read error. The V and J genes are TRBV5-1 and TRBJ2-7; D is uncertain. Germline CDR1 is SGHRS and CDR2 is YFSETQ. The CDR3 totals 12 residues. CDR3 in DNA: TGCACCAGCAGCACTGACTCCACCGAGCAGTACTTC. Translated: CTSSTDSTEQYF.

The genes are TRBV4-1 and TRBJ2-1, with unresolved D. With the DNA end fitting TRBJ2-7 better, the J assignment may be wrong. The length of the CDR3 is 14 residues. CDR1 MGHRA and CDR2 YSYEKL come from the germline V gene. CDR3 in amino acids: CASSQEVTAYEQYF. The CDR3 nucleotides read TGCGCCAGCAGCCAAGAAGTCACAGCCTACGAGCAGTACTTC.

This clonotype was observed a few times. The rearrangement joins TRBV9 to TRBJ1-3, with D perhaps TRBD1 (5 bases). The length of the CDR3 is 15 residues. The germline gives CDR1 SGDLS, CDR2 YYNGEE. The V end was cut by 3 bases, the J end by 6 bases, with 16 bases between. Written as DNA, the CDR3 is TGTGCCAGCAGCGCGGGACTACAGGAGCCAAACACCATATATTTT. Protein product: CASSAGLQEPNTIYF.

This clonotype appeared a few times. The chain links TRBV11-2 to TRBJ2-5; 11 bases are shared with TRBD2. The DNA matches TRBJ2-1 better at its end, which makes the J call doubtful. Germline-derived CDR1 and CDR2 are SGHAT and FQNNGV. The CDR3 spans 16 residues. CDR3: CASSFGLAGGEDEQFF. The CDR3 region has the DNA TGTGCCAGCAGCTTCGGCCTAGCGGGGGGTGAGGATGAGCAGTTCTTC.

The chain links TRBV5-1 to TRBJ2-5; TRBD1 matches 11 bases. The end of the DNA fits TRBJ2-1 better, so the J call may be wrong. Per germline, CDR1 SGHRS and CDR2 YFSETQ. The CDR3 spans 15 residues. Written as DNA, the CDR3 is TGCGCCAGCAGCTCGGACAGGGGGCTTTACTATGAGCAGTTCTTC. Protein product: CASSSDRGLYYEQFF.

This clonotype was seen a handful of times. The rearrangement uses TRBV5-1 and TRBJ1-1; weak D call: TRBD1 (5 bases). The CDR3 loop spans 15 amino acids. Germline V gene lookup returns CDR1 SGHRS and CDR2 YFSETQ. V was trimmed by 0 bases and J by 0 bases, leaving 9 bases between them. CDR3 residues: CASSLGQSMNTEAFF. The CDR3 nucleotides read TGCGCCAGCAGCTTGGGACAGTCAATGAACACTGAAGCTTTCTTT.

This clonotype has just a few counts. The chain links TRBV13 to TRBJ2-5, with 7 bases matching TRBD2. Losses at the gene ends were 6 bases for V and 4 bases for J; bases not matched to a gene: 14. The CDR3 covers 16 residues. Germline V gene sequence: CDR1 PRHDT, CDR2 FYEKMQ (reference sequence). CDR3 protein: CASRPRGSSSVETQYF. The DNA of the CDR3 is TGTGCCAGCAGACCACGCGGGAGTTCGTCTGTAGAGACCCAGTACTTC.

The chain links TRBV7-9 to TRBJ2-7; D perhaps matches TRBD1 (6 bases). CDR3 length: 15 residues. The germline V gene has CDR1 SEHNR and CDR2 FQNEAQ (reference sequence). V lost 5 bases and J lost 0, with 14 bases in between. The CDR3 DNA reads as TGTGCCAGCAGCGCCACACAGGACAGCTCCTACGAGCAGTACTTC. Translating gives CASSATQDSSYEQYF.

This clonotype was seen more than once but under ten times. The chain carries TRBV4-2 and TRBJ2-1; 10 positions match TRBD2. Trimming took 0 bases from V and 3 from J; bases not matched to a gene: 5. This CDR3 comprises 17 residues. The germline gives CDR1 LGHNA, CDR2 YNFKEQ. The CDR3 coding sequence is TGTGCCAGCAGCCAAGAGGCTAGCGGGAGTGACTACAATGAGCAGTTCTTC. This codes for CASSQEASGSDYNEQFF.

The rearrangement uses TRBV7-9 and TRBJ2-3; a possible D gene is TRBD1 (5 bases). Trimming took off 0 bases at V and 1 base at J, with 8 bases between the two ends. The CDR3 consists of 15 residues. The germline CDR1 and CDR2 sequences are SEHNR and FQNEAQ (reference sequence). CDR3 sequence (DNA): TGTGCCAGCAGCTTAGCAGGGGCTGGCACAGATACGCAGTATTTT. The encoded protein is CASSLAGAGTDTQYF. The complete variable domain, with remaining parts taken from reference TRBV7-9 and TRBJ2-3, reads DTGVSQNPRHKITKRGQNVTFRCDPISEHNRLYWYRQTLGQGPEFLTYFQNEAQLEKSRLLSDRFSAERPKGSFSTLEIQRTEQGDSAMYLCASSLAGAGTDTQYFGPGTRLTVL.

The gene calls are TRBV7-2 and TRBJ2-7; maybe TRBD2 (5 bases). CDR1 and CDR2 from the germline V gene are SGHTA and FQGNSA. This CDR3 has 14 amino acids. The V and J ends lost 3 bases and 5 bases respectively, with 14 bases between them. CDR3 residues: CASSLGVGLHEQYF. The DNA for the CDR3 is TGTGCCAGCAGCTTGGGAGTAGGACTCCACGAGCAGTACTTC. The full variable domain, rest sourced from reference TRBV7-2 and TRBJ2-7, is GAGVSQSPSNKVTEKGKDVELRCDPISGHTALYWYRQSLGQGLEFLIYFQGNSAPDKSGLPSDRFSAERTGGSVSTLTIQRTQQEDSAVYLCASSLGVGLHEQYFGPGTRLTVT.